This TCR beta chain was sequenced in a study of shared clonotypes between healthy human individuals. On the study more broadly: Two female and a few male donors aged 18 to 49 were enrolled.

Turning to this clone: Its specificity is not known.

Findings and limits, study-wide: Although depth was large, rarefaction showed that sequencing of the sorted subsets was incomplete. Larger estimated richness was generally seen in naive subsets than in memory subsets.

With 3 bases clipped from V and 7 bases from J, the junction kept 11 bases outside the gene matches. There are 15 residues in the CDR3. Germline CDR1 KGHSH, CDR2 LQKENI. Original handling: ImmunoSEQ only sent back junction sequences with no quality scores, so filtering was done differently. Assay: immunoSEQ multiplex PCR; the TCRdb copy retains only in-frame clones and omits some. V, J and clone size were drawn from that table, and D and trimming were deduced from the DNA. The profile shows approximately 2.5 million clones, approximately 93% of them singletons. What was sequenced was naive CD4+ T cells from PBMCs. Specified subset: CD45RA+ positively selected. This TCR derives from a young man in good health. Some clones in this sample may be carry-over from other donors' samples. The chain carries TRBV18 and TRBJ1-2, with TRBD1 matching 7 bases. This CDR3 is CASSPETGYLGGYTF. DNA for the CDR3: TGTGCCAGCTCACCCGAGACAGGGTATCTGGGTGGCTACACCTTC.